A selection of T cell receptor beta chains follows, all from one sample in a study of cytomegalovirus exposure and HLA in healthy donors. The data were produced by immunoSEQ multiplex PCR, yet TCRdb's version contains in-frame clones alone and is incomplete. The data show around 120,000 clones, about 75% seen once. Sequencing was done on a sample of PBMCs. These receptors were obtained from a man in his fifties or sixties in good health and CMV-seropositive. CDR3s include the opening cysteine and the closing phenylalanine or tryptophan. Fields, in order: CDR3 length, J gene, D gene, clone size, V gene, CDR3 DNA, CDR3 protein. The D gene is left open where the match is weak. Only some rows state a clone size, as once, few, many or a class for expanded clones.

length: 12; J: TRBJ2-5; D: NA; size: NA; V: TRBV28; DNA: TGTGCCAGCAGTTCCTATGAGGAGACCCAGTACTTC; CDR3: CASSSYEETQYF
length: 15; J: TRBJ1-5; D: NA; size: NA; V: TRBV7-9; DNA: TGTGCCAGCACTCCACTAGGGGCGGGAGGGCAGCCCCAGCATTTT; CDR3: CASTPLGAGGQPQHF
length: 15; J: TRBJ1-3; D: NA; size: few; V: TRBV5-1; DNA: TGCGCCAGCAGCATTTTGTCGGGCTCTGGAAACACCATATATTTT; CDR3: CASSILSGSGNTIYF
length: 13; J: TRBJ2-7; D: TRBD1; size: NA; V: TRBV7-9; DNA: TGTGCCAGCAGCCCACAGGGGGTGTACGAGCAGTACTTC; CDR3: CASSPQGVYEQYF
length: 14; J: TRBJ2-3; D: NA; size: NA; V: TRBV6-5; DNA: TGTGCCAGCAAGGGGTGGGCAGGGCTAGATACGCAGTATTTT; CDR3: CASKGWAGLDTQYF
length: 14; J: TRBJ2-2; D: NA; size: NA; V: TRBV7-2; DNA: TGTGCCAGCAGCTTAGAGAGGTTCACCGGGGAGCTGTTTTTT; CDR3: CASSLERFTGELFF
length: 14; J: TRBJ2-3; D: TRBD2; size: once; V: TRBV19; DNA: TGTGCCAGTAGTAAAGCGGGAGGGTCAGATACGCAGTATTTT; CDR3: CASSKAGGSDTQYF
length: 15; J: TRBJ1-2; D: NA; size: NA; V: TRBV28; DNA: TGTGCCAGCAGCAATCCGAGGTATTCACCCCGTGGCTACACCTTC; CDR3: CASSNPRYSPRGYTF
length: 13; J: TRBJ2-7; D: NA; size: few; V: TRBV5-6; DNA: TGTGCCAGCAGCTTGGGCAGCTCCTACGAGCAGTACTTC; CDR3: CASSLGSSYEQYF
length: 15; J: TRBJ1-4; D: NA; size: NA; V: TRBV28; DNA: TGTGCCAGCAGTTTACTAACCGCAACTAATGAAAAACTGTTTTTT; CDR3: CASSLLTATNEKLFF
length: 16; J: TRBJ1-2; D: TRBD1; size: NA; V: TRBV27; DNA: TGTGCCAGCACTCCTGGGAGACAGGGGGCAAACTATGGCTACACCTTC; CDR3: CASTPGRQGANYGYTF
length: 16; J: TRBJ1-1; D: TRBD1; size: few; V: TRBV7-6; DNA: TGTGCCAGCAGCTTAGGGGACAGGGGCCTAGGCGGTGAAGCTTTCTTT; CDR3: CASSLGDRGLGGEAFF
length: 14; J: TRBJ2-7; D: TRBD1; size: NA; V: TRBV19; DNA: TGTGCCAGTAGTACTACAGGGGGCCTCTACGAGCAGTACTTC; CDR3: CASSTTGGLYEQYF
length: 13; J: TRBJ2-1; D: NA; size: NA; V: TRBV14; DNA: TGTGCCAGCAGCCCAAGGACGAGGGGGATTCAGTTCTTC; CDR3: CASSPRTRGIQFF
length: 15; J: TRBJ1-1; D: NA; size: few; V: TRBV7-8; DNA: TGTGCCAGCAGCTCGCTGGGGCAGTCGAACACTGAAGCTTTCTTT; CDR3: CASSSLGQSNTEAFF
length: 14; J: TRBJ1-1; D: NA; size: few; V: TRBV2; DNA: TGTGCCAGCAGTGAAGCGTATGTGAACACTGAAGCTTTCTTT; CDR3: CASSEAYVNTEAFF
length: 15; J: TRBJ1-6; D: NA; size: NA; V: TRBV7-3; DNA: TGTGCCAGCAGCTTACAGGGGCTAGGTAATTCACCCCTCCACTTT; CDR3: CASSLQGLGNSPLHF
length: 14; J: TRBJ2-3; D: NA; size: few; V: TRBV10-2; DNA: TGCGCCAGCAGGTCCCTAGCCCTCACAGATACGCAGTATTTT; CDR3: CASRSLALTDTQYF
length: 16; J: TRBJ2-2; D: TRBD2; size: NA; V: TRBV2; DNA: TGTGCCAGCAACAAAGGGGCGGGAGGCGGAACCGGGGAGCTGTTTTTT; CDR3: CASNKGAGGGTGELFF
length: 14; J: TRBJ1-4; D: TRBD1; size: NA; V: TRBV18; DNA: TGTGCCAGCTCGCCCGGGACAGGCCGTGAAAAACTGTTTTTT; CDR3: CASSPGTGREKLFF
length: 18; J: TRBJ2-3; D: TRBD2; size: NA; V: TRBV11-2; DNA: TGTGCCAGCAGCTCACCCGACGGACTAGCGGGGGTGCTGGATACGCAGTATTTT; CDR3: CASSSPDGLAGVLDTQYF
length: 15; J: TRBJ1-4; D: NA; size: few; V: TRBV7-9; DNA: TGTGCCAGCAGCCGCGGGTCGGGAGCTAATGAAAAACTGTTTTTT; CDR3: CASSRGSGANEKLFF
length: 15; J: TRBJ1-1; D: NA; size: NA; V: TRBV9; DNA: TGTGCCAGCAGCTCACTAGGGGGGGAAAACACTGAAGCTTTCTTT; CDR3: CASSSLGGENTEAFF
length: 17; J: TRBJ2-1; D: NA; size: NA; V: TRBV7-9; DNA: TGTGCCAGCAGCTCAACACGGACTGAAAGCTCCTACAATGAGCAGTTCTTC; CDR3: CASSSTRTESSYNEQFF
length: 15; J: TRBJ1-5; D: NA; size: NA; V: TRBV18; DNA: TGTGCCAGCTCAGTCGGGGGGAGTAGCAATCAGCCCCAGCATTTT; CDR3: CASSVGGSSNQPQHF
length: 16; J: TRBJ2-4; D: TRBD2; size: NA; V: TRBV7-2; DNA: TGTGCCAGCAGCTCCGGACTAGCGTTAGCCAAAAACATTCAGTACTTC; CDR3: CASSSGLALAKNIQYF
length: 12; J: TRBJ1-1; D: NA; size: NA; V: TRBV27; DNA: TGTGCCAGCAGCAGTCGCGGGGCTGAAGCTTTCTTT; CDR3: CASSSRGAEAFF
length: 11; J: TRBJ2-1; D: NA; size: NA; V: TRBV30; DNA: TGTGCCTGGATCAGGGACAATGAGCAGTTCTTC; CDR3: CAWIRDNEQFF
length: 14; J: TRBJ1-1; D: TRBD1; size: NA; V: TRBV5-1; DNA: TGCGCCAGCACCCGGGACAGGGGTAAGACTGAAGCTTTCTTT; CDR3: CASTRDRGKTEAFF
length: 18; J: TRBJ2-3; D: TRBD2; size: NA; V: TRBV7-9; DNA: TGTGCCAGCAGCTTAGGTCGGGCTAGCGGGAGGGCCTCAGATACGCAGTATTTT; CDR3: CASSLGRASGRASDTQYF
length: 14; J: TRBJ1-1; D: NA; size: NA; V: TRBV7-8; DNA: TGTGCCAGCAGCAACCTTCCAGGACTTACTGAAGCTTTCTTT; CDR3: CASSNLPGLTEAFF
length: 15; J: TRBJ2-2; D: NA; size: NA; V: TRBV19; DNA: TGTGCCAGTAGTATCACAGATGCGAACACCGGGGAGCTGTTTTTT; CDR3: CASSITDANTGELFF
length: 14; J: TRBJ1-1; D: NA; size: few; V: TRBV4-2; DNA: TGTGCCAGCAGCCTAAACGGGGGAGGACCTGAAGCTTTCTTT; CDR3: CASSLNGGGPEAFF
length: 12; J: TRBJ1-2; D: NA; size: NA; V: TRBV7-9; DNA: TGTGCCAGCAGCTTAGGACAGCTTGGCTACACCTTC; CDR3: CASSLGQLGYTF
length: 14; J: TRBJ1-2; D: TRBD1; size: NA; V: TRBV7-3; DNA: TGTGCCAGCAGCGCCGGACAGGGCTCCGGAGGCTACACCTTC; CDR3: CASSAGQGSGGYTF
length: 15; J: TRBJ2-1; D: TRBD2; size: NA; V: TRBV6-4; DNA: TGTGCCAGCAGCGACGGACTAGCGGGAGTTAATGAGCAGTTCTTC; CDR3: CASSDGLAGVNEQFF
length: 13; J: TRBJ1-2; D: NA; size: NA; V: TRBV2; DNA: TGTGCCAGCAGCGGGACTCTTAACTATGGCTACACCTTC; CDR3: CASSGTLNYGYTF
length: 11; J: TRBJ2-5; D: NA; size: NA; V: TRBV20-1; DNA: TGCAGTGCTGGCGAGGAAGAGACCCAGTACTTC; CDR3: CSAGEEETQYF
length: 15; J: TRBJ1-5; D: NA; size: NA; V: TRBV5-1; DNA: TGCGCCAGCAGCGCGGGCCCAAATAGCAATCAGCCCCAGCATTTT; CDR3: CASSAGPNSNQPQHF
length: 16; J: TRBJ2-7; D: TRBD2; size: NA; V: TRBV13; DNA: TGTGCCAGCAGCTTGGGGACTAGCGGGAATTTCTACGAGCAGTACTTC; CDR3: CASSLGTSGNFYEQYF
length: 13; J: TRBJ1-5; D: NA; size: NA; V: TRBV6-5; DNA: TGTGCCAGAAGTCGACAAAGCAATCAGCCCCAGCATTTT; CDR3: CARSRQSNQPQHF
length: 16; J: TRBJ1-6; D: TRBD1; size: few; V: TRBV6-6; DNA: TGTGCCAGCAGTTATTTTGGGACAGGGGACAATTCACCCCTCCACTTT; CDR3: CASSYFGTGDNSPLHF
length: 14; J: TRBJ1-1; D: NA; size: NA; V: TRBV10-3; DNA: TGTGCCATCAGTGGGGTCGGCGGGAACACTGAAGCTTTCTTT; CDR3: CAISGVGGNTEAFF
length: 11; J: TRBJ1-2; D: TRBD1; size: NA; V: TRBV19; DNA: TGTGCCAGTAGTATGCGGGGACAGCGAACCTTC; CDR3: CASSMRGQRTF
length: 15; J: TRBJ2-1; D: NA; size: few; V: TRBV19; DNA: TGTGCCAGTAGCCAATCTAGCAATCCCTACAATGAGCAGTTCTTC; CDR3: CASSQSSNPYNEQFF
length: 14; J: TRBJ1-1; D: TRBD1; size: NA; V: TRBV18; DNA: TGTGCCAGCTCACTGGGACAGACGAACACTGAAGCTTTCTTT; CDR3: CASSLGQTNTEAFF
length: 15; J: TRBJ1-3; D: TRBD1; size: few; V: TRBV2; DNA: TGTGCCAGCAGTGTAACAGGGGGCACCGGAAACACCATATATTTT; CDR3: CASSVTGGTGNTIYF
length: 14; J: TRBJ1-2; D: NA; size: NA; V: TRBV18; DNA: TGTGCCAGCTCACCGCAACATGCTAACTATGGCTACACCTTC; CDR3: CASSPQHANYGYTF
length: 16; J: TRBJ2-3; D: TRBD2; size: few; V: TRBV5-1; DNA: TGCGCCAGCACCACATCTAGCGGATCTAGCACAGATACGCAGTATTTT; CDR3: CASTTSSGSSTDTQYF
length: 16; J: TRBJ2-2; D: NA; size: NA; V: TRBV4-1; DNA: TGCGCCAGCAGCCAAGTCGGACAGAGACCTGCCGGGGAGCTGTTTTTT; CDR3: CASSQVGQRPAGELFF
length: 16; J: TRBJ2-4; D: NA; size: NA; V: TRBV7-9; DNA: TGTTCCAGCAGCCCCACACCGGGTCTAGCCAAAAACATTCAGTACTTC; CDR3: CSSSPTPGLAKNIQYF
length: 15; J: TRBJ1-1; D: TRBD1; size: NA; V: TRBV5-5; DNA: TGTGCCAGCAGCCTGGGACAGTTCATTAACACTGAAGCTTTCTTT; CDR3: CASSLGQFINTEAFF
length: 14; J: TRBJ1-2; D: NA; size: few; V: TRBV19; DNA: TGTGCCAGTAGTACACGCCTGCGGGGGACAGGCTACACCTTC; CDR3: CASSTRLRGTGYTF
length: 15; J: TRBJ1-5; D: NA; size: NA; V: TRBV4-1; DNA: TGCGCCAGCAGCCAACTCCGGTTAAGCAATCAGCCCCAGCATTTT; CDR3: CASSQLRLSNQPQHF
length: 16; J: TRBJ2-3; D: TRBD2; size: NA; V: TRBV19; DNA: TGTGCCAGTACCCCCGGACTAGCGGGGGGGACAGATACGCAGTATTTT; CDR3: CASTPGLAGGTDTQYF
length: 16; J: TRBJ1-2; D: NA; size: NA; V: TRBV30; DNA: TGTGCCTGGAGGGGGCCTTTAGGTAGACGAGACTATGGCTACACCTTC; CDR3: CAWRGPLGRRDYGYTF
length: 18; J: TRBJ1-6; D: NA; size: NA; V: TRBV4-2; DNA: TGTGCCAGCAGCCAAGAAAGCCGCCTGCCCTCCTATAATTCACCCCTCCACTTT; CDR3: CASSQESRLPSYNSPLHF
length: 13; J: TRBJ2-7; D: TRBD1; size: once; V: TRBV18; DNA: TGTGCCAGCTCACCCGGACAGGGTCGCGAGCAGTACTTC; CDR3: CASSPGQGREQYF
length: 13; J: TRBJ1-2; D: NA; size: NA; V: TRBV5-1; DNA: TGCGCCAGCAGCTTGGAATCCTCCGGTATGGACACCTTC; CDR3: CASSLESSGMDTF